This T cell receptor beta chain was sequenced in a study of T cell responses to AZD1222 COVID-19 vaccine. Whole-study results and caveats: Spike-specific TCRs gained breadth and depth after people received two AZD1222 doses. It should be noted that donors were predominantly white British and more often female, and clonal diversity was possibly underestimated.

The table came from immunoSEQ multiplex PCR; TCRdb's copy has only in-frame clones and leaves some out. Among 80,000 or so clones listed, approximately 90% were seen once. Comments on this clone: Its antigen is still unknown.

This material consisted of peripheral blood, taken on day 0 of MenACWY control vaccination. This TCR came from an adult in good health.

CDR3 sequence: CSVEGEVNYGYTF. For the CDR3, the DNA is TGCAGCGTTGAAGGGGAGGTGAACTATGGCTACACCTTC. The V call is TRBV29-1, the J call TRBJ1-2, with D hard to call. V lost 1 base and J 2 bases, leaving 8 bases between the germline ends. The CDR3 loop spans 13 amino acids. Germline V gene sequence: CDR1 SQVTM, CDR2 ANQGSEA. Full variable domain (missing parts from reference TRBV29-1 and TRBJ1-2): SAVISQKPSRDICQRGTSLTIQCQVDSQVTMMFWYRQQPGQSLTLIATANQGSEATYESGFVIDKFPISRPNLTFSTLTVSNMSPEDSSIYLCSVEGEVNYGYTFGSGTRLTVV.